The clone carrying this TCR beta chain was counted at least ten times. Its antigen remains unidentified. The sample comes from a study of identical twins. Overall study results and limits: Zero-insertion analyses could be partly confounded by invariant MAIT and iNKT cells. Compared with unrelated sharing, twin-shared out-of-frame alpha sequences had more low-probability sequences.

V lost 0 bases and J lost 2, with 10 bases in between. CDR3 size: 15 residues. Germline lookup yields CDR1 SGHRS and CDR2 YFSETQ. Template switching, a step in the protocol, added a universal primer site, and cDNA carried unique molecular identifiers. MiXCR, run by TCRdb on the 5' RACE reads, gives a single entry per CDR3 protein. Of about 700,000 distinct CDR3 sequences detected, around 6.1% appear once; the ten largest clones hold 1.5% to 2%. This chain links TRBV5-1 with TRBJ2-3, with D maybe TRBD2 (5 bases). The sequence was obtained from a young man in good health. The sequenced sample was naive T cells sorted from blood. This CDR3 reads CASSLAGVNTDTQYF. DNA of the CDR3: TGCGCCAGCAGCTTGGCCGGGGTCAACACAGATACGCAGTATTTT. The complete variable domain, with remaining parts taken from reference TRBV5-1 and TRBJ2-3, reads KAGVTQTPRYLIKTRGQQVTLSCSPISGHRSVSWYQQTPGQGLQFLFEYFSETQRNKGNFPGRFSGRQFSNSRSEMNVSTLELGDSALYLCASSLAGVNTDTQYFGPGTRLTVL.